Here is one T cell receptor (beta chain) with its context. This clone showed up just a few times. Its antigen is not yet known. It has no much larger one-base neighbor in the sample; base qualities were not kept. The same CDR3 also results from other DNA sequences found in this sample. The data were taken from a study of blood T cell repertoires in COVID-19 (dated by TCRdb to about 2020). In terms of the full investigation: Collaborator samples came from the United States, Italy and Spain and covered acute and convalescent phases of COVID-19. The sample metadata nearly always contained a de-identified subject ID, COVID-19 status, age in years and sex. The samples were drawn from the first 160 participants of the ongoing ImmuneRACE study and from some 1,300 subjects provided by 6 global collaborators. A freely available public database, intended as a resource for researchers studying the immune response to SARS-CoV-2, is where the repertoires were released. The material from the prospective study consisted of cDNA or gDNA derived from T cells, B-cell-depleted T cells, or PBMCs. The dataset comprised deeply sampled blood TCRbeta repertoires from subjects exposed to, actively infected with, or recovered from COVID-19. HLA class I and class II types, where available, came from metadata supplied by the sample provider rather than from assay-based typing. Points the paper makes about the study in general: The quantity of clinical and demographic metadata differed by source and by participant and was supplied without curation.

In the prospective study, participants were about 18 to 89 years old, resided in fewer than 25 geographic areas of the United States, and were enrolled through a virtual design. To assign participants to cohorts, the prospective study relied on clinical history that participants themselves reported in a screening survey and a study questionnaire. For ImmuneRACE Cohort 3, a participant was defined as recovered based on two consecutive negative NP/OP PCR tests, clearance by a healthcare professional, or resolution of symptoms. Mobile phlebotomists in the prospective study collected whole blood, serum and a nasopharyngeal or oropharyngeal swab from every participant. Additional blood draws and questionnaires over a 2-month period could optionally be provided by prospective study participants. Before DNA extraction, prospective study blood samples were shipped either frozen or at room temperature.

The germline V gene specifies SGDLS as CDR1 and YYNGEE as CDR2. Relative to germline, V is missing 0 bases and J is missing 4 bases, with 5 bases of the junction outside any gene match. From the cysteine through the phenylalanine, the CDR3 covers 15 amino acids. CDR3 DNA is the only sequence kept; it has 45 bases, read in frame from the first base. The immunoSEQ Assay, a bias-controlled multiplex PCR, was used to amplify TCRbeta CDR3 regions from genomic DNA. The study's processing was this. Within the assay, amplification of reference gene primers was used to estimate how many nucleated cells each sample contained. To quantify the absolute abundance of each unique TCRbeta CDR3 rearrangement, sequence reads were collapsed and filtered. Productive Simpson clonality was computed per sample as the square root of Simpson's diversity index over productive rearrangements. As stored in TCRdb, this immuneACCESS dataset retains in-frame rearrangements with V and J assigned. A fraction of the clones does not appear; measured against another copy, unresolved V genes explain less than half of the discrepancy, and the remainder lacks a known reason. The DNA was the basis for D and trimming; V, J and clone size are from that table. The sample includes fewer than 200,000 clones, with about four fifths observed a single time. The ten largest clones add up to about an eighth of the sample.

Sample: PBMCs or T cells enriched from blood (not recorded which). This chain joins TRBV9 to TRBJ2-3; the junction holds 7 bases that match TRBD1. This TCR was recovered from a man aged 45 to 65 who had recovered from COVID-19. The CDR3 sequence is CASSVGGGLADTQYF. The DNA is TGTGCCAGCAGCGTAGGAGGGGGCCTCGCAGATACGCAGTATTTT.